The 14 T cell receptor beta chains below all came from one sample that was sequenced in a study of blood T cells in healthy people across ages. Alongside a J-beta primer mix, a sample-barcoded 5' primer served in a second PCR lasting roughly 7 to 12 cycles. TCRdb reanalysed the 5' RACE reads using MiXCR and keeps one entry per CDR3 protein. The sample comprises roughly 500,000 distinct CDR3 sequences, about 25% of which are singletons, and roughly 18% rests with the top ten. The sample consisted of blood. The receptors were gathered from a woman in her seventies in good health.

This chain uses TRBV15 with TRBJ1-3, with D hard to call. CDR1 and CDR2 from the germline V gene are LNHNV and YYDKDF (reference sequence). This CDR3 spans 18 amino acids. Trimming left V 0 bases short and J 8 bases short, with 23 bases between. CDR3 residues: CATSRELGRARRGDTIYF. The CDR3, as DNA: TGTGCCACCAGCAGAGAACTAGGACGGGCCCGGCGCGGGGACACCATATATTTT. Full variable domain (missing parts from reference TRBV15 and TRBJ1-3): DAMVIQNPRYQVTQFGKPVTLSCSQTLNHNVMYWYQQKSSQAPKLLFHYYDKDFNNEADTPDNFQSRRPNTSFCFLDIRSPGLGDTAMYLCATSRELGRARRGDTIYFGEGSWLTVV.

V gene TRBV7-2 combines with J gene TRBJ1-4; 9 bases agree with TRBD1. Germline loops: CDR1 SGHTA, CDR2 FQGNSA. With V trimmed by 5 bases and J by 5 bases, 6 bases remained unmatched. CDR3 length equals 15 residues. This chain's CDR3 is CASSPQGQGNEKLFF. The CDR3 region has the DNA TGTGCCAGCAGCCCCCAGGGACAGGGAAATGAAAAACTGTTTTTT. Using reference TRBV7-2 and TRBJ1-4 for the parts outside the CDR3, the full variable domain is GAGVSQSPSNKVTEKGKDVELRCDPISGHTALYWYRQSLGQGLEFLIYFQGNSAPDKSGLPSDRFSAERTGGSVSTLTIQRTQQEDSAVYLCASSPQGQGNEKLFFGSGTQLSVL.

V usage is TRBV7-2 and J usage is TRBJ2-5; D is ambiguous. This CDR3 is built from 13 residues. V lost 7 bases and J lost 7, with 16 bases in between. Germline values: CDR1 SGHTA, CDR2 FQGNSA. The CDR3 DNA sequence: TGTGCCAGCAACAAAAGTCCTGGGGTGACCCAGTACTTC. Translation gives CASNKSPGVTQYF. Based on the CDR3 plus reference TRBV7-2 and TRBJ2-5, the full variable domain is GAGVSQSPSNKVTEKGKDVELRCDPISGHTALYWYRQSLGQGLEFLIYFQGNSAPDKSGLPSDRFSAERTGGSVSTLTIQRTQQEDSAVYLCASNKSPGVTQYFGPGTRLLVL.

V gene TRBV5-1 combines with J gene TRBJ2-1, with TRBD2 matching 9 bases. The CDR3 length is 16 residues. CDR1 is SGHRS, CDR2 YFSETQ, per germline. V was pared by 0 bases and J by 8 bases, with 9 bases of the junction left unmatched. The CDR3 bases are TGCGCCAGCAGCTTGGCCGGCGGGGGGGTTTGGGATGAGCAGTTCTTC. It translates to CASSLAGGGVWDEQFF.

This clonotype was counted once. The chain uses TRBV4-3 and TRBJ1-4; the match to TRBD1 covers 7 bases. Germline loops: CDR1 LGHNA, CDR2 YSLEER. The CDR3 runs to 17 residues. V gave up 6 bases and J gave up 4 bases; unmatched junction bases: 14. CDR3 residues: CASRRSTGQEINEKLFF. CDR3 coding DNA: TGCGCCAGCAGACGCTCAACTGGACAGGAAATTAATGAAAAACTGTTTTTT.

The CDR3 bases are TGTGCCAGCTCACCAGAGTACAGACGAGAGACCCAGTACTTC. This gives the protein CASSPEYRRETQYF. V gene TRBV18 combines with J gene TRBJ2-7; D is ambiguous. TRBJ2-5 explains the end of the DNA better; the J call may be wrong. CDR1 KGHSH and CDR2 LQKENI come from the germline V gene. The CDR3 is made up of 14 amino acids.

CDR3 DNA: TGCAGCGTGGCCCGCGACAACGGCTACACCTTC. It codes for CSVARDNGYTF. This chain uses TRBV29-1 with TRBJ1-2; D remains ambiguous. The CDR3 sequence is 11 residues long. The ends were cut back, 6 bases at V and 8 bases at J, with 13 bases in the middle. The V gene's germline CDR1 is SQVTM and CDR2 ANQGSEA.

In this sample, this clonotype turned up a few times. The chain recombines TRBV4-3 with TRBJ1-2; the match to TRBD1 covers 11 bases. Unmatched junction bases numbered 8, after V lost 2 bases and J lost 6 bases. The CDR3 totals 16 residues. CDR1 and CDR2 (germline): LGHNA, YSLEER. CDR3 DNA: TGCGCCAGCAGCCAACTTACCGGGACAGGGGGAGATGGCTACACCTTC. It specifies CASSQLTGTGGDGYTF.

In its sample, this clonotype was seen once. The chain has TRBV20-1 and TRBJ2-3, with D unclear. V lost 1 base, J lost 0 bases, and 11 bases lay in between. Germline V lookup: CDR1 DFQATT, CDR2 SNEGSKA (reference sequence). CDR3 length: 15 residues. The CDR3 DNA sequence: TGCAGTGCTAGAGTAGACTCAACTAGCACAGATACGCAGTATTTT. Its translation: CSARVDSTSTDTQYF.

This clonotype was seen only a few times. The CDR3 spells CSARTYHAQETQYF. Here the CDR3 DNA reads TGCAGTGCTAGGACTTATCACGCCCAAGAGACCCAGTACTTC. The gene calls are TRBV20-1 and TRBJ2-5; D not resolved. The CDR3 covers 14 residues. Germline V CDR1 and CDR2: DFQATT, SNEGSKA (reference sequence). V gave up 3 bases and J gave up 1 base, with 12 bases separating them.

Regarding this clonotype: A read error may account for a junction end that differs from germline. V and J are TRBV7-9 and TRBJ1-4; 7 bases are a match to TRBD1. Germline V gene sequence: CDR1 SEHNR, CDR2 FQNEAQ (reference sequence). The CDR3 is 15 residues long. The CDR3: CPSSYIPGQYEKLFF. CDR3 coding DNA: TGTCCCAGCAGCTACATTCCGGGACAGTATGAAAAACTGTTTTTT.

The chain carries TRBV5-1 and TRBJ2-3; 11 bases agree with TRBD2. Losses at the gene ends were 4 bases for V and 3 bases for J; bases not matched to a gene: 4. Germline V lookup: CDR1 SGHRS, CDR2 YFSETQ. This CDR3 spans 15 amino acids. The CDR3 loop reads CASSHRLAGTDTQYF. The CDR3 nucleotides read TGCGCCAGCAGCCACCGACTAGCGGGGACAGATACGCAGTATTTT. The whole variable domain, filled in from reference TRBV5-1 and TRBJ2-3, reads KAGVTQTPRYLIKTRGQQVTLSCSPISGHRSVSWYQQTPGQGLQFLFEYFSETQRNKGNFPGRFSGRQFSNSRSEMNVSTLELGDSALYLCASSHRLAGTDTQYFGPGTRLTVL.

Concerning this clonotype: An end of the junction does not agree with germline; a read error may underlie this. The V and J genes are TRBV7-2 and TRBJ2-7; TRBD1 agrees at 8 bases. CDR3 size: 15 residues. Germline V CDR1 and CDR2: SGHTA, FQGNSA. The CDR3 DNA is TGTGCCAGCACAAGTGGACAGGGAGGCTCCTACGAGCAGCACTTC. This sequence encodes CASTSGQGGSYEQHF.

This clonotype appeared a few times. This chain links TRBV2 with TRBJ2-1, with D perhaps matching TRBD2 (5 bases). This CDR3 contains 17 residues. Germline V CDR1 and CDR2: SNHLY, FYNNEI. V lost 4 bases, J lost 0 bases, and 16 bases lay in between. This CDR3 is CASSGAHTGFSYNEQFF. The DNA for the CDR3 is TGTGCCAGCAGTGGGGCCCACACGGGATTCTCCTACAATGAGCAGTTCTTC.